The TCR beta chain under discussion was sequenced for a study of T-cell reconstitution after alpha-beta-depleted transplantation in children. Unique molecular identifiers featured in how the TCRbeta library was prepared. TCRdb re-analysed the PCR reads in MiXCR, keeping a single row per CDR3 protein. Of approximately 520,000 distinct CDR3 sequences in the sample, approximately 10% were seen once. CDR3 length equals 15 residues. Germline V gene lookup returns CDR1 LNHDA and CDR2 SQIVND (reference sequence). V lost 3 bases and J lost 10, with 18 bases in between. This clonotype was recorded only once. Its antigen is still unknown. Overall study findings and caveats: Reports say that about two months after transplant, the alpha-beta T cells came out of several hundred graft clones that had expanded. Among T cells one year after transplant, newly produced cells accounted for most counts and diversity.

V usage is TRBV19 and J usage is TRBJ1-4, with no clear D. The TCR comes from a female patient aged 2-9 years who had a stem cell transplant for aplastic anemia, so the T cells may come from the graft donor. Source: PBMCs, mostly from graft donor cells, taken 180 days after TCRalphabeta/CD19-depleted stem cell transplant. The CDR3 loop reads CASSISWESGGKLFF. The CDR3 region has the DNA TGTGCCAGTAGTATTTCTTGGGAATCGGGTGGAAAACTGTTTTTT.